This T cell receptor (beta chain) was found in a study of T cell responses to AZD1222 COVID-19 vaccine. Assay: immunoSEQ multiplex PCR; the TCRdb copy retains only in-frame clones and omits some. The sample has fewer than 200,000 clones, approximately 86% seen once; the top ten hold around a tenth. The starting material was peripheral blood, obtained 28 days after the second AZD1222 dose. The receptor was derived from an adult who received the AZD1222 COVID-19 vaccine.

CDR3 nucleotide sequence: TGTGCCAGCAGTAAGGCCAGGAACAATGAGCAGTTCTTC. This gives the protein CASSKARNNEQFF. The chain couples TRBV6-5 to TRBJ2-1, with no clear D. CDR3 length: 13 residues. Trimming shortened V by 5 bases and J by 5 bases, and 10 bases separated the two germline ends. Germline values: CDR1 MNHEY, CDR2 SVGAGI.